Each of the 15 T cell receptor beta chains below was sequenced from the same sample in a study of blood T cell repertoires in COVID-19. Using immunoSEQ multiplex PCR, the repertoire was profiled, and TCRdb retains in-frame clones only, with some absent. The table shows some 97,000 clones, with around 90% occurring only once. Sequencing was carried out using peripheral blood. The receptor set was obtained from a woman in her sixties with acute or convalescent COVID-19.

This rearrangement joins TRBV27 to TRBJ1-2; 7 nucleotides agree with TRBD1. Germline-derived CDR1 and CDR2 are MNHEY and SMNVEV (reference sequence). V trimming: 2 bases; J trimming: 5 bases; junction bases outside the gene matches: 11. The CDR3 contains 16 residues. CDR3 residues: CASSLKGKGALYGYTF. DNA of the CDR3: TGTGCCAGCAGTTTAAAGGGGAAGGGGGCGTTGTATGGCTACACCTTC.

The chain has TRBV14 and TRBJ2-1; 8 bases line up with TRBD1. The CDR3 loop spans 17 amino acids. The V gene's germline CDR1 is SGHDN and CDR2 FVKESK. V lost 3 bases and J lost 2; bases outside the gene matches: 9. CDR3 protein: CASSHHAGTGAYNEQFF. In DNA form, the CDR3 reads TGTGCCAGCAGCCACCACGCCGGGACAGGCGCCTACAATGAGCAGTTCTTC.

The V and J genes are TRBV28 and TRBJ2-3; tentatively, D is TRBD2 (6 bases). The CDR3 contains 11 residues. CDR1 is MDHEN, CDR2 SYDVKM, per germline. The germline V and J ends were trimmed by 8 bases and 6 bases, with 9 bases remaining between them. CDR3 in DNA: TGTGCCAGCGGGAGGCTGGATACGCAGTATTTT. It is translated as CASGRLDTQYF.

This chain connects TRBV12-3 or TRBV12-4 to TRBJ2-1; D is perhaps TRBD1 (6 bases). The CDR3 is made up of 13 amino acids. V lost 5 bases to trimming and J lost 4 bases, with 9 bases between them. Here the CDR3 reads CASSPTGYNEQFF. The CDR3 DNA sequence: TGTGCCAGCAGTCCCACAGGGTACAATGAGCAGTTCTTC.

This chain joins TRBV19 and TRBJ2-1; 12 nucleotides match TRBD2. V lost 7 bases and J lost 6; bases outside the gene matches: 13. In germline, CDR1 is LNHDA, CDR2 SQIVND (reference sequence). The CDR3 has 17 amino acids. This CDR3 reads CASTLGLAGTPGNEQFF. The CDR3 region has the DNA TGTGCCAGTACCCTCGGACTAGCGGGAACCCCCGGCAATGAGCAGTTCTTC.

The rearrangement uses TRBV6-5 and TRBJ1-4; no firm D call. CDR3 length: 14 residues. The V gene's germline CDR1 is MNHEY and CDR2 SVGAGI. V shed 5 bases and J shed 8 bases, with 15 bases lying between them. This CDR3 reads CASSTGKVGEKLFF. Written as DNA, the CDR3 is TGTGCCAGCAGTACCGGGAAAGTTGGGGAAAAACTGTTTTTT.

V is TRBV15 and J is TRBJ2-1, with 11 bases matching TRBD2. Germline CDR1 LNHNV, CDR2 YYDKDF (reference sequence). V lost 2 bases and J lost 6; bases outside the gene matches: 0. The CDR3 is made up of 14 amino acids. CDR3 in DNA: TGTGCCACCAGCAGACTAGCGGGAGGCAATGAGCAGTTCTTC. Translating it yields CATSRLAGGNEQFF.

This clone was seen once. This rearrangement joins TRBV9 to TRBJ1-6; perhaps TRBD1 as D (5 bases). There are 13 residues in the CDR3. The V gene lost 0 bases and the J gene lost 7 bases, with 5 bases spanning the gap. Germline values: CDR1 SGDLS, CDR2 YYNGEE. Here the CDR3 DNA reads TGTGCCAGCAGCGTAGAGGGGAATTCACCCCTCCACTTT. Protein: CASSVEGNSPLHF.

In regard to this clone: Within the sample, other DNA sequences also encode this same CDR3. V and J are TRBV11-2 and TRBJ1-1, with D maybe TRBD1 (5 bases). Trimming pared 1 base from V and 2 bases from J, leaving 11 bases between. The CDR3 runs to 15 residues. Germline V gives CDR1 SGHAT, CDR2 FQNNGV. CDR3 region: CASSLVRGRNTEAFF. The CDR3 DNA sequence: TGTGCCAGCAGCTTAGTACGGGGGAGAAACACTGAAGCTTTCTTT.

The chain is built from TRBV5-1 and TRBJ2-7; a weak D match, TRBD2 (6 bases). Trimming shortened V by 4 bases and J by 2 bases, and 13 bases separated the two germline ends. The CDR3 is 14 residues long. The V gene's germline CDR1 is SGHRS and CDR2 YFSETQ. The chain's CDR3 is CASSAGTPTYEQYF. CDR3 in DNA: TGCGCCAGCAGCGCCGGGACTCCAACCTACGAGCAGTACTTC.

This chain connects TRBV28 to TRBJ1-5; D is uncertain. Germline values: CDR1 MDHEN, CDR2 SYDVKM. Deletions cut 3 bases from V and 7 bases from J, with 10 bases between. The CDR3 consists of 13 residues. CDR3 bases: TGTGCCAGCAGTTTGACGGGATTCCAGCCCCAGCATTTT. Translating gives CASSLTGFQPQHF. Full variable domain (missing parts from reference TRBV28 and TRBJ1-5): DVKVTQSSRYLVKRTGEKVFLECVQDMDHENMFWYRQDPGLGLRLIYFSYDVKMKEKGDIPEGYSVSREKKERFSLILESASTNQTSMYLCASSLTGFQPQHFGDGTRLSIL.

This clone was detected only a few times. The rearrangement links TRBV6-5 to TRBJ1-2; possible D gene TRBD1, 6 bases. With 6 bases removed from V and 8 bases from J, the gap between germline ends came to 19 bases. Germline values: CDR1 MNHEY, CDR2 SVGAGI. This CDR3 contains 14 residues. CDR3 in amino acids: CASSPSGQGSGYTF. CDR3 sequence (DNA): TGTGCCAGCAGCCCCTCCGGGCAGGGGAGCGGCTACACCTTC.

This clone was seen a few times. CDR3 sequence: CASSFGVHGYTF. DNA of the CDR3: TGTGCCAGCAGTTTCGGGGTTCACGGCTACACCTTC. The rearrangement joins TRBV28 to TRBJ1-2; no clear D. The CDR3 sequence is 12 residues long. The germline CDR1 and CDR2 sequences are MDHEN and SYDVKM. Trimming shortened V by 3 bases and J by 8 bases, and 10 bases separated the two germline ends.

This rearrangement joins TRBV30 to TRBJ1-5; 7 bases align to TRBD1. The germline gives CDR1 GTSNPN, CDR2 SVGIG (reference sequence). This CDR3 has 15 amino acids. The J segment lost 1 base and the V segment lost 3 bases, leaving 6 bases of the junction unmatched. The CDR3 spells CAWSTTGRSNQPQHF. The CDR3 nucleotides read TGTGCCTGGAGCACGACAGGGAGGAGCAATCAGCCCCAGCATTTT.

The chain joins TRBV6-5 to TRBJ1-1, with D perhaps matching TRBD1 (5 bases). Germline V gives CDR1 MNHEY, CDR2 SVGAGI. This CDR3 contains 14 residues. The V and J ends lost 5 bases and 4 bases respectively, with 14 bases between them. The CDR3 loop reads CASSQQGWSTEAFF. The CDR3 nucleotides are TGTGCCAGCAGTCAGCAGGGTTGGAGCACTGAAGCTTTCTTT.